This T cell receptor gamma chain was documented in a study of Vδ1+ human thymocytes. The CDR3 consists of 12 residues. Germline lookup yields CDR1 VENAVY and CDR2 YDSYNSRV. Trimming at V came to 3 bases and at J to 5 bases, leaving 4 bases not matched to a gene. Notes on the study in general: Unlike peripheral blood Vdelta1+ controls, thymic delta-chain sequences included around 18% Vdelta2 and few Vdelta3. Thymic TRG and TRD repertoires appeared highly polyclonal, with Gaussian CDR3 length distributions.

Concerning this clone itself: Its antigen is not identified.

RNA was extracted from the cells and then reverse transcribed. CDR3 amplicons came from multiplex PCR with pooled V-gene forward and constant-region reverse primers. TCRdb ran CATT on the multiplex PCR reads. The repertoire includes roughly 9,300 gamma-chain clones, 56% of them detected once, and approximately 1.5% sits in the top ten. This TCR was sampled from a girl in the first two years of life who had congenital heart surgery. Sequencing was done on a sample of Vdelta1+ gamma-delta thymocytes from the thymus. The subset: FACS-sorted CD3+ TCRalphabeta- TCRVdelta1+ TCRVdelta2- thymocytes. The J gene is TRGJ1 or TRGJ2, the V gene TRGV8. In the absence of a J gene in TCRdb, the DNA was matched to germline to assign it here. As DNA, the CDR3 is TGTGCCACCTGGGATTTCAATTATAAGAAACTCTTT. Protein: CATWDFNYKKLF.